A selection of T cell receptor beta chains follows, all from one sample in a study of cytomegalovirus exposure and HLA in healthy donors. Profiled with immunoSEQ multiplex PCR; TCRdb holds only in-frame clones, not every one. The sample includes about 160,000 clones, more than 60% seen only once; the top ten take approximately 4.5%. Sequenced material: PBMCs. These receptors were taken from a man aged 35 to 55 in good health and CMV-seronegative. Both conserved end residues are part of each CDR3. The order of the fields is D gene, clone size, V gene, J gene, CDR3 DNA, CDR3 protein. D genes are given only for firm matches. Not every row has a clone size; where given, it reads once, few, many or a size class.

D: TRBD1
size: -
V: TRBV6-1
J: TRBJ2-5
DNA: TGTGCCAGCAACCAGGCGTCAGGGGGTGTGGAGACCCAGTACTTC
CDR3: CASNQASGGVETQYF

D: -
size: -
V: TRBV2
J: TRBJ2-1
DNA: TGTGCCAGCCGGAGGGGAGGACCTTACAATGAGCAGTTCTTC
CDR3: CASRRGGPYNEQFF

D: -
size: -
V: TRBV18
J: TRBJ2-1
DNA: TGTGCCAGCTCACCCTTCCGACAGGACTATGAGCAGTTCTTC
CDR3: CASSPFRQDYEQFF

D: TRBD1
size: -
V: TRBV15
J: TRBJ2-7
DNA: TGTGCCACCAGCAGAGGCCTAGGGGGCGGGTTTGACGAGCAGTACTTC
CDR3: CATSRGLGGGFDEQYF

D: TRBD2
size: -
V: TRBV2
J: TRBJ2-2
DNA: TGTGCCAGCAGTGAAATAGGACTAGCGGGAGAGAACACCGGGGAGCTGTTTTTT
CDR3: CASSEIGLAGENTGELFF

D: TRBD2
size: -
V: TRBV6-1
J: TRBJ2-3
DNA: TGTGCCAGCAGTACCGGACTAGCCACAGATACGCAGTATTTT
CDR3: CASSTGLATDTQYF

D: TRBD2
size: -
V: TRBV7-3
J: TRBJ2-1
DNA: TGTGCCAGCAGCTTAATAGCGGGGGGGCGCAATGAGCAGTTCTTC
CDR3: CASSLIAGGRNEQFF

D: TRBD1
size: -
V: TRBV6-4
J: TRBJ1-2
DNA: TGTGCCAGCAGTTTTACAGGGGGCTTCGGCTACACCTTC
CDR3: CASSFTGGFGYTF

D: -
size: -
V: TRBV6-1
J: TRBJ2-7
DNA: TGTGCCAGCAGTGACGCAGGGTCCTACGAGCAGTACTTC
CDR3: CASSDAGSYEQYF

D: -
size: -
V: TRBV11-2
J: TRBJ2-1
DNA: TGTGCCAGCAGCTTGGGACTGGCTAACAATGAGCAGTTCTTC
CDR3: CASSLGLANNEQFF

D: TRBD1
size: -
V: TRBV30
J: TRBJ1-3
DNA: TGTGCCTGGATGCCCGGGGGACAGGGCGGAAACACCATATATTTT
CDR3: CAWMPGGQGGNTIYF

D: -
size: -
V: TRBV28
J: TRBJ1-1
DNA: TGTGCCAGCAGCCATGACAAATCCCCGGGACAACTTGAAGCTTTCTTT
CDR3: CASSHDKSPGQLEAFF

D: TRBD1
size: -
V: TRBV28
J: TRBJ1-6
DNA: TGTGCCAGCAGCCGAAATGGACAGGGCAGTTCACCCCTCCACTTT
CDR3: CASSRNGQGSSPLHF

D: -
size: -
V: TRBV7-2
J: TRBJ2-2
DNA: TGTGCCAGCAGCCTAAGACAGGACGTCGGGGAGCTGTTTTTT
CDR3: CASSLRQDVGELFF

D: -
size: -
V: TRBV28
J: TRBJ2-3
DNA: TGTGCTTCTGGCAGGGCCGGATTCACTAGCACAGATACGCAGTATTTT
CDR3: CASGRAGFTSTDTQYF

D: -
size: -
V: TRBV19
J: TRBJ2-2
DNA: TGTGCCAGTAGGCTTCAGGGTCTCACCGGGGAGCTGTTTTTT
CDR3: CASRLQGLTGELFF

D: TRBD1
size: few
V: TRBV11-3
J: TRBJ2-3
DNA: TGTGCCAGCAGCCCCCGACAGGGCGCAGATACGCAGTATTTT
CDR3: CASSPRQGADTQYF

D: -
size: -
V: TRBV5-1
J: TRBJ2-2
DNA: TGCGCCAGCAGCTGGGACCTTGGGGGGGCCGCCGGGGAGCTGTTTTTT
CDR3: CASSWDLGGAAGELFF

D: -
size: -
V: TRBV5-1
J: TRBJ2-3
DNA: TGCGCCAGCTACCGACAGACTAGCACAGATACGCAGTATTTT
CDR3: CASYRQTSTDTQYF

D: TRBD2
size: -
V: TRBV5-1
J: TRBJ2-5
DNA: TGCGCCAGCAGCTTGAGACTAGCGGGAGGGGGTCAAGAGACCCAGTACTTC
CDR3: CASSLRLAGGGQETQYF

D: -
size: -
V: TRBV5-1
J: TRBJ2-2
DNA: TGCGCCAGCAGCTTGGCGAGGGCTTACGGGACCGGGGAGCTGTTTTTT
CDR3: CASSLARAYGTGELFF

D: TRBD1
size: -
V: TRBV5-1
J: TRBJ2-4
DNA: TGCGCCAGCACCTATGGAAGGGACAGGGAGGACATTCAGTACTTC
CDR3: CASTYGRDREDIQYF

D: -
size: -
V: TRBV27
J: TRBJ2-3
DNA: TGTGCCAGCAGTTTGTACAGGTTTGGAGATACGCAGTATTTT
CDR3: CASSLYRFGDTQYF

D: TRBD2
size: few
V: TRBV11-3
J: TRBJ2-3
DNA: TGTGCCAGCAGCTTAGTCGGCGGGGGGGCCAGAGATACGCAGTATTTT
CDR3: CASSLVGGGARDTQYF

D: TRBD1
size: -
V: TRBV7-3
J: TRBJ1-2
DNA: TGTGCCAGCAGCTTAATACCGGGACAGGGGGCAGATGGCTACACCTTC
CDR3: CASSLIPGQGADGYTF

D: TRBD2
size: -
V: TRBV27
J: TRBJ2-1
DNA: TGTGCCAGCAGTTTCCCTAGCGGGGGGGTTTACAATGGGCAGTTCTTC
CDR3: CASSFPSGGVYNGQFF

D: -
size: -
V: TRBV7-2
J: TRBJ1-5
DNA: TGTGCCAGCAGCTTCTCCGGGTATAGCAATCAGCCCCAGCATTTT
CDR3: CASSFSGYSNQPQHF

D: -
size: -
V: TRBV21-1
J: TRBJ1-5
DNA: TGTGCCAGCAGCAATCGGTTGGGGCGTTGGGGTCAGCCCCAGCATTTT
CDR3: CASSNRLGRWGQPQHF

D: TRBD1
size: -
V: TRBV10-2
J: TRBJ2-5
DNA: TGCGCCAGCAGTGCGGGACAGCGCCCGGAGACCCAGTACTTC
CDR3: CASSAGQRPETQYF

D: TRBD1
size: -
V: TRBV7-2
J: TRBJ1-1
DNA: TGTGCCAGCAGCGCGAGGACAGGGGATGGCACTGAAGCTTTCTTT
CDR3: CASSARTGDGTEAFF

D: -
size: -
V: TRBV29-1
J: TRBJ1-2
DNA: TGCAGCGTCCAGGATTTCTATGGCTACACCTTC
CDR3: CSVQDFYGYTF

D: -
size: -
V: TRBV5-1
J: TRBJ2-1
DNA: TGCGCCAGCAGCTTGGTCGCGGGTGATCTCAATGAGCAGTTCTTC
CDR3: CASSLVAGDLNEQFF

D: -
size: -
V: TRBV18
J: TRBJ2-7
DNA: TGTGCCAGCTCACCCGACACTCGCTACGAGCAGTACTTC
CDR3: CASSPDTRYEQYF

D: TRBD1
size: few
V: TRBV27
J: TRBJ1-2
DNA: TGTGCCAGCAGTTCCACCCGACAGGGGTCCGGCTACACCTTC
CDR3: CASSSTRQGSGYTF

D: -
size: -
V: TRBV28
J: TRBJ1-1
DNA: TGTGCCAGCAACCCGGACAAATTCACTGAAGCTTTCTTT
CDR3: CASNPDKFTEAFF

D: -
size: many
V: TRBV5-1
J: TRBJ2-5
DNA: TGCGCCAGCAGCTTGGCCTTCGGCCAAGAGACCCAGTACTTC
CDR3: CASSLAFGQETQYF

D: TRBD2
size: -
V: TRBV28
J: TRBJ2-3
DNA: TGTGCCAGCAGTGGGGAGCGGGGGGCCTCTAGCACAGATACGCAGTATTTT
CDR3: CASSGERGASSTDTQYF

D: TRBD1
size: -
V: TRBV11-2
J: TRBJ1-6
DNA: TGTGCCAGCAGCTTAGGCCGTGGGACAGACGCCTATTCACCCCTCCACTTT
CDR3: CASSLGRGTDAYSPLHF

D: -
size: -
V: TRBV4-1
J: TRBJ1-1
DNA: TGCGCCAGCAGCCATCCCGGACACCGTGAAGCTTTCTTT
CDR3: CASSHPGHREAFF

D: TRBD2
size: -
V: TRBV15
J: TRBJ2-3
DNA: TGTGCCACCAGCAGAGGCGGGGGGACACACACAGATACGCAGTATTTT
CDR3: CATSRGGGTHTDTQYF

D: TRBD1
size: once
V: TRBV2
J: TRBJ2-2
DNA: TGTGCCAGCAGCCAAACAGGGGGACTTAACACCGGGGAGCTGTTTTTT
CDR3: CASSQTGGLNTGELFF

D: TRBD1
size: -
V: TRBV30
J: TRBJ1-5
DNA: TGTGCCTGGAGCACAGGGGGCGGTGGGAATCAGCCCCAGCATTTT
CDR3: CAWSTGGGGNQPQHF

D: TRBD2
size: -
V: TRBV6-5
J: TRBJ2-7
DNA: TGTGCCAGCAGTCCAGGACTAGCGGGGGGAGCCGAGCAGTACTTC
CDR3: CASSPGLAGGAEQYF

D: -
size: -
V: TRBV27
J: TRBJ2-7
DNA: TGTGCCAGCAGTCACCGGGACTCCTCCTACGAGCAGTACTTC
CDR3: CASSHRDSSYEQYF

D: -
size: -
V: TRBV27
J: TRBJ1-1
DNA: TGTGCCAGCAGTTTAAGGGGAGGGAACACTGAAGCTTTCTTT
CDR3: CASSLRGGNTEAFF

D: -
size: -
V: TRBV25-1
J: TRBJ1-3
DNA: TGTGCCAACAGCTTCTCGACAGGCAGCTCTGGAAACACCATATATTTT
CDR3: CANSFSTGSSGNTIYF

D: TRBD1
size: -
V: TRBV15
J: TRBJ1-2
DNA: TGTGCCGCCAGCAGGACAGGGGGAGCTAACTATGGCTACACCTTC
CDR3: CAASRTGGANYGYTF

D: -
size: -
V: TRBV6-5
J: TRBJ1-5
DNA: TGTGCCAGCAGGCCCGACACAGGCAATCAGCCCCAGCATTTT
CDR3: CASRPDTGNQPQHF

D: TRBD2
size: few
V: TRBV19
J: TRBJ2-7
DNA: TGTGCCAGTAGTAGTCGCCTAGCGGGGGGGAATGAGCAGTACTTC
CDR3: CASSSRLAGGNEQYF